This T cell receptor (beta chain) was recovered during a study of tumour-infiltrating T cells in Burkitt lymphoma (dated by TCRdb to 2018 to 2020). Broadly, across the study: TCR repertoire data were compared against clinical outcome, and productive clonality predicted overall survival and progression-free survival independently of established prognostic factors such as age at diagnosis.

The protocol used for the library was the immunoSEQ multiplex PCR assay. Drawn from immuneACCESS, this table holds only the in-frame rearrangements with V and J called that TCRdb kept. Clones are partly lost; checked studies trace under half to an unresolved V gene and leave the rest unexplained. Present in this sample are about 6,300 clones, 10% of which were seen just once. The ten biggest clones cover around 2.4% of the sample. In the case of this clone: No cognate antigen has been identified for it. No base-level quality is on record; no much larger clone is a single base apart.

V drops 2 bases and J drops 8 bases, leaving 15 bases in between. Reading from cysteine to phenylalanine, the CDR3 counts 14 amino acids. The entry retains the CDR3 DNA only, 42 bases that are in frame from base 1. Taken from the germline V gene, the CDR1 and CDR2 loops are LGHNA and YNFKEQ. Recombination linked TRBV4-2 to TRBJ1-2; perhaps TRBD1 is the D gene, with 5 bases matching. Sequencing was carried out using tumor tissue. This clonotype originated in a human donor with diffuse large B-cell lymphoma. CDR3 protein: CASSQPQLGEGYTF. DNA sequence: TGTGCCAGCAGCCAACCCCAGTTGGGGGAAGGCTACACCTTC.